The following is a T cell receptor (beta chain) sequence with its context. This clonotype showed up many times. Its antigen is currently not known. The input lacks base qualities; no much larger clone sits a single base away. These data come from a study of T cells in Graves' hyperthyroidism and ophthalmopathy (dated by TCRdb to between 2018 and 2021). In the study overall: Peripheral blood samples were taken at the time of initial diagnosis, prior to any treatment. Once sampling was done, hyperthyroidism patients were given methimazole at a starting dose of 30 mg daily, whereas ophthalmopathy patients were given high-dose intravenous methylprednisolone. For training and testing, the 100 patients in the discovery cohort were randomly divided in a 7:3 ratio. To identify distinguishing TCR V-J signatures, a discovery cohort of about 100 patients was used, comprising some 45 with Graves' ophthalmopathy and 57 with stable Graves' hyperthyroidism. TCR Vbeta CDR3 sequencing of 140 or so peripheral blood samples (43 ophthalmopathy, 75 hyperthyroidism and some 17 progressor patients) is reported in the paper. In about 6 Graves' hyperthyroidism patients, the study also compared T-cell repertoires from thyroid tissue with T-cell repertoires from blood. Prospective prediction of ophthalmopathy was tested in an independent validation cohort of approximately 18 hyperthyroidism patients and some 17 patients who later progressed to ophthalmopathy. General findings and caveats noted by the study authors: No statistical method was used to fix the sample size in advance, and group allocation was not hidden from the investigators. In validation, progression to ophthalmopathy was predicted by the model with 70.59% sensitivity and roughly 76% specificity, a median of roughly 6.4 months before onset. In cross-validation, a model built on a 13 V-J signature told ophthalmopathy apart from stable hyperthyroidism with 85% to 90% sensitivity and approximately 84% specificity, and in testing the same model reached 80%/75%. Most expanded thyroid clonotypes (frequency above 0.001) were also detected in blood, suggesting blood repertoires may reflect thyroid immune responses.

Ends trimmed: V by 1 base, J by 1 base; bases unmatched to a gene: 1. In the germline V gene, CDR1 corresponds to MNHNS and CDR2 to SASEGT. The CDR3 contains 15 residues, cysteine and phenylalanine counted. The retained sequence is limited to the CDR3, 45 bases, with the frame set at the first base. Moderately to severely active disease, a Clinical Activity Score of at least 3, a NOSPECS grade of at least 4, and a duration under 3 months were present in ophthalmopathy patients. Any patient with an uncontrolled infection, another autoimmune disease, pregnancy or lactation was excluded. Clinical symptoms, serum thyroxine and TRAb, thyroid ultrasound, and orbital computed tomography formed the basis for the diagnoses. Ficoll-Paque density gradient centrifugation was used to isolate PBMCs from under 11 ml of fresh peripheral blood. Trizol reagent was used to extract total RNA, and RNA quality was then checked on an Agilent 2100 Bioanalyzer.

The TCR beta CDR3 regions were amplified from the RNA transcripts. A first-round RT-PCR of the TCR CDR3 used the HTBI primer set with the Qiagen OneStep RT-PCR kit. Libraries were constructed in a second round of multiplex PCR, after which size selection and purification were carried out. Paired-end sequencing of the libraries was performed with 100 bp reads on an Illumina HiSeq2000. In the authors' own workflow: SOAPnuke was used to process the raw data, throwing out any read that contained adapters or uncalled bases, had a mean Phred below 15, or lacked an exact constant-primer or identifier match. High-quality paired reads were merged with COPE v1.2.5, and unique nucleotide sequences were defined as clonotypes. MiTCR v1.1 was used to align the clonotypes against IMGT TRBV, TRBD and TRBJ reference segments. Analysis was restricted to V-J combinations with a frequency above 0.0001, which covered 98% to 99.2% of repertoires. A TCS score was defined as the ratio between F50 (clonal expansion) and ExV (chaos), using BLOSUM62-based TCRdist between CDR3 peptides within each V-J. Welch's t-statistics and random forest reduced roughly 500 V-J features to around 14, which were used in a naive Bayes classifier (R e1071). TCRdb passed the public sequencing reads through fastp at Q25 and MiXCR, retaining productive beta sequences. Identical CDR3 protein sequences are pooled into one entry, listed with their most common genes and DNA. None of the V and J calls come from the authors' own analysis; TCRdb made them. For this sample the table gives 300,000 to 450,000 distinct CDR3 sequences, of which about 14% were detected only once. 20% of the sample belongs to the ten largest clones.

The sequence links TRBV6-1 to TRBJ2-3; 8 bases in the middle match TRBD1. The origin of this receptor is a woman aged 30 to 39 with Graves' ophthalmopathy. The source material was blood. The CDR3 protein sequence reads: CASSEGQGRTDTQYF. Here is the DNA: TGTGCCAGCAGTGAAGGACAGGGGCGCACAGATACGCAGTATTTT.